The subject of this entry is one T cell receptor (beta chain). Its antigen is not identified. The data stem from a study of blood T cells in healthy people across ages. Overall study results and limits: A roughly linear fall in TCR beta diversity per million T cells was seen with increasing age. Both higher diversity and more naive CD4+ cells marked long-lived donors when set against aged donors. TCR beta diversity correlated strongly with naive T cell percentage.

The donors, all healthy, were Caucasians living in Russia, aged 6 to 90. The germline gives CDR1 SGDLS, CDR2 YYNGEE. This CDR3 contains 13 residues. The V end lost 3 bases, the J end lost 6 bases, and 12 bases lay between the germline ends. A second about 7 to 12 cycle PCR used barcoded and J-beta primers. From the 5' RACE reads, TCRdb called clonotypes with MiXCR, one entry per CDR3 protein. This table holds about 1.6 million distinct CDR3 sequences, about 32% found once. This TCR was recovered from a young woman in good health. What was sequenced was blood. The chain has TRBV9 and TRBJ1-1; D not resolved. The CDR3 sequence is CASSAGIIAEAFF. The CDR3 DNA is TGTGCCAGCAGCGCCGGGATTATCGCTGAAGCTTTCTTT.